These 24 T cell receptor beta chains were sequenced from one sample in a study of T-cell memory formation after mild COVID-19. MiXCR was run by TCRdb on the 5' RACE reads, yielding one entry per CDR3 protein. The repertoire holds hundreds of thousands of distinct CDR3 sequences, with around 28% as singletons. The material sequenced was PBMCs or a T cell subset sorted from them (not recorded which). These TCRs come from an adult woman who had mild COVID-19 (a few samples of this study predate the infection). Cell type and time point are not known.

CDR3 sequence (DNA): TGTGCCAGCAGCTTATACGGGGGGCGCACAGATACGCAGTATTTT. It is translated as CASSLYGGRTDTQYF. V usage is TRBV7-3 and J usage is TRBJ2-3; TRBD2 might be the D (7 bases). Between the trimmed V and J ends, which lost 2 bases and 1 base, there was a span of 10 bases. Germline values: CDR1 SGHTA, CDR2 FQGTGA. This CDR3 is built from 15 residues.

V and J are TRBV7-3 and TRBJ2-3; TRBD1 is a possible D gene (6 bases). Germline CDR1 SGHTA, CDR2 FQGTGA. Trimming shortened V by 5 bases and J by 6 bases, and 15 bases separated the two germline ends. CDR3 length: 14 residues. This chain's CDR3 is CASSQGHAGDTQYF. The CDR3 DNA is TGTGCCAGCAGCCAGGGACACGCCGGGGATACGCAGTATTTT.

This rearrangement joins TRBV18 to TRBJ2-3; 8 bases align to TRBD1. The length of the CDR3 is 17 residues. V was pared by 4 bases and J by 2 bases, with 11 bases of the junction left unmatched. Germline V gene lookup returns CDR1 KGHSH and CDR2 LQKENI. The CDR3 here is CASSQTPQGALTDTQYF. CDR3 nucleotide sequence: TGTGCCAGCTCACAAACGCCTCAGGGGGCCCTCACAGATACGCAGTATTTT.

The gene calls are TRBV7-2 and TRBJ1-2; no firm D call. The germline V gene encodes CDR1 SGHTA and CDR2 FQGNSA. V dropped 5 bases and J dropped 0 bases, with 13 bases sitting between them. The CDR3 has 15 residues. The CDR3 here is CASSTGAVSNYGYTF. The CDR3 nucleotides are TGTGCCAGCAGCACCGGAGCAGTCTCTAACTATGGCTACACCTTC. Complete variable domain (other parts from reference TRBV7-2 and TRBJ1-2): GAGVSQSPSNKVTEKGKDVELRCDPISGHTALYWYRQSLGQGLEFLIYFQGNSAPDKSGLPSDRFSAERTGGSVSTLTIQRTQQEDSAVYLCASSTGAVSNYGYTFGSGTRLTVV.

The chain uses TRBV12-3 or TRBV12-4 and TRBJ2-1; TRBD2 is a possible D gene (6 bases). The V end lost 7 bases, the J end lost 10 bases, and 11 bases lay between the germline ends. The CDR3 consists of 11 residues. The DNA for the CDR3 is TGTGCCAGCATCTGGGGGAGGGAGCAGTTCTTC. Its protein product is CASIWGREQFF.

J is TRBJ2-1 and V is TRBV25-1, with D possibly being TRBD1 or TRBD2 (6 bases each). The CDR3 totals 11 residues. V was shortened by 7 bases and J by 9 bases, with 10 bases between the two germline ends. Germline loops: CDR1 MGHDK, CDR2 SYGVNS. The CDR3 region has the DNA TGTGCCAGCACCCGGGGGCCTGAGCAGTTCTTC. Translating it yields CASTRGPEQFF. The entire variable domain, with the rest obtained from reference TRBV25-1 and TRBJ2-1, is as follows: EADIYQTPRYLVIGTGKKITLECSQTMGHDKMYWYQQDPGMELHLIHYSYGVNSTEKGDLSSESTVSRIRTEHFPLTLESARPSHTSQYLCASTRGPEQFFGPGTRLTVL.

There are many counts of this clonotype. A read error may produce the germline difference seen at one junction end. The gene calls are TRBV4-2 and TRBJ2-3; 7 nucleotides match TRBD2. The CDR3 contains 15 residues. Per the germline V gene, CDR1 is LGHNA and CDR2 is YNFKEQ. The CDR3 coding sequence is TGTGCCAGCAGCCAAGAACCATCCTTGGGGGAGGGCGTCCATTTT. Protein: CASSQEPSLGEGVHF.

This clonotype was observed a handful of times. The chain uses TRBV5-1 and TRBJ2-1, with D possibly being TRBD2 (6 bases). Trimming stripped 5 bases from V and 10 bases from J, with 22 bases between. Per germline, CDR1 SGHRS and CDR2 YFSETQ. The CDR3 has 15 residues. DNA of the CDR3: TGCGCCAGCAGAGGTGGGGACTCCCTCTCGCAGGAGCAGTTCTTC. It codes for CASRGGDSLSQEQFF.

As DNA, the CDR3 is TGTGCCAGCAGTCGCCATGGACCGTCCTACGAGCAGTACTTC. It is translated as CASSRHGPSYEQYF. V is TRBV12-3 or TRBV12-4 and J is TRBJ2-7; D ambiguous. The germline V and J ends were trimmed by 5 bases and 1 base, with 12 bases remaining between them. The length of the CDR3 is 14 residues.

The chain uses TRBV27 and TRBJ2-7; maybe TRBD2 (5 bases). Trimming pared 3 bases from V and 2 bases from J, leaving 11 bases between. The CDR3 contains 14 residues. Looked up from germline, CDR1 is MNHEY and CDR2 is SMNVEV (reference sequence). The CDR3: CASSFSGYPYEQYF. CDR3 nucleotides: TGTGCCAGCAGTTTCTCGGGGTACCCCTACGAGCAGTACTTC.

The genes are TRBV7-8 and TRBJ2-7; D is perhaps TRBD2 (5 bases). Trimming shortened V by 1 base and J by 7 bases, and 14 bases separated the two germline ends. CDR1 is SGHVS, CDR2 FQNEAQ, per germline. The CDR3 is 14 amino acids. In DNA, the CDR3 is TGTGCCAGCAGCTTAGGTGTCGAGGGTGGAGAGCAGTACTTC. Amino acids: CASSLGVEGGEQYF.

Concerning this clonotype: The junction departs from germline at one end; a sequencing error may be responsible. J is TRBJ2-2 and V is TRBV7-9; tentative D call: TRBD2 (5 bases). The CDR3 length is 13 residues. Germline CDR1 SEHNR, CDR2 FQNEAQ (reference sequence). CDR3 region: CASSLEPTGELFF. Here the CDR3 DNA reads TGTGCCAGCAGCTTAGAACCCACCGGGGAGCTATTTTTT. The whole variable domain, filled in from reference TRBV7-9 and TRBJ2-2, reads DTGVSQNPRHKITKRGQNVTFRCDPISEHNRLYWYRQTLGQGPEFLTYFQNEAQLEKSRLLSDRFSAERPKGSFSTLEIQRTEQGDSAMYLCASSLEPTGELFFGEGSRLTVL.

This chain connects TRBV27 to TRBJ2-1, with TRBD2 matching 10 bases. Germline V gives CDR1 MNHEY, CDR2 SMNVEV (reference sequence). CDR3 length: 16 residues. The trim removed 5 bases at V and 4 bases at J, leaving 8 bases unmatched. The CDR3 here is CASSPQAGGPYNEQFF. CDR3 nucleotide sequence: TGTGCCAGCAGTCCCCAAGCGGGAGGGCCTTACAATGAGCAGTTCTTC.

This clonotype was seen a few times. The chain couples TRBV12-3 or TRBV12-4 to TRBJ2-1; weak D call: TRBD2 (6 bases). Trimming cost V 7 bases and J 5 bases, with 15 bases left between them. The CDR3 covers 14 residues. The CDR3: CASNSPGEDNEQFF. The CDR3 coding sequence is TGTGCCAGCAACTCCCCGGGAGAAGACAATGAGCAGTTCTTC.

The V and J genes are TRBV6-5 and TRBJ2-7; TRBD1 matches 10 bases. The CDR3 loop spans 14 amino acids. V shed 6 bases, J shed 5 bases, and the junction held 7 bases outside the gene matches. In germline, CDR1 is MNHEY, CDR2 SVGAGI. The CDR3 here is CASSPGQGKNEQYF. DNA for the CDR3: TGTGCCAGCAGCCCGGGACAGGGGAAAAACGAGCAGTACTTC.

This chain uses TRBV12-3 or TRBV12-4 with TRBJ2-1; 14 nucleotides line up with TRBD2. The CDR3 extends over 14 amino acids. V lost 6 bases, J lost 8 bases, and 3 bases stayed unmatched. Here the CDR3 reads CASRGLAGVHEQFF. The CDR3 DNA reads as TGTGCCAGCAGGGGACTAGCGGGAGTGCATGAGCAGTTCTTC.

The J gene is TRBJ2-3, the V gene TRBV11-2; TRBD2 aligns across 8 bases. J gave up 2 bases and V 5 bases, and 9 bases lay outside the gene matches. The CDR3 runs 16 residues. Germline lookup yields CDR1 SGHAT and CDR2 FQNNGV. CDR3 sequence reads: CASSLSGRPDTDTQYF. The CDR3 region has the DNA TGTGCCAGCAGCCTGAGCGGGAGACCCGACACAGATACGCAGTATTTT. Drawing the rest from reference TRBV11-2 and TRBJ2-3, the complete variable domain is EAGVAQSPRYKIIEKRQSVAFWCNPISGHATLYWYQQILGQGPKLLIQFQNNGVVDDSQLPKDRFSAERLKGVDSTLKIQPAKLEDSAVYLCASSLSGRPDTDTQYFGPGTRLTVL.

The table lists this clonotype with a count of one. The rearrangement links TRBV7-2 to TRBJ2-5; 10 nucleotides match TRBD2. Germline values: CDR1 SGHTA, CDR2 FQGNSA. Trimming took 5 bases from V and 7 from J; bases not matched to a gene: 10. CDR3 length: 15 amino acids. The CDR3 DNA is TGTGCCAGCAGCCGGACTAGCGGTCAAGTCGGGACCCAGTACTTC. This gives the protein CASSRTSGQVGTQYF.

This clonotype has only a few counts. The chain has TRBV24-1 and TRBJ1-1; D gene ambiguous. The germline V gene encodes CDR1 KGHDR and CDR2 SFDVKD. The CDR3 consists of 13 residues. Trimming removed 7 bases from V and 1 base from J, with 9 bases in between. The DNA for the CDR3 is TGTGCCACCAGGAGGACGGCGAACACTGAAGCTTTCTTT. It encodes CATRRTANTEAFF.

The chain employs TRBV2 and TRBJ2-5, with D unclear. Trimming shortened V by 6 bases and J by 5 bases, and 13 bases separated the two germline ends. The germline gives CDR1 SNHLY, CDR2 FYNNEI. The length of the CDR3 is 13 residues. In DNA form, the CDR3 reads TGTGCCAGCAGCTCTCAACTGGCGGAGACCCAGTACTTC. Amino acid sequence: CASSSQLAETQYF.

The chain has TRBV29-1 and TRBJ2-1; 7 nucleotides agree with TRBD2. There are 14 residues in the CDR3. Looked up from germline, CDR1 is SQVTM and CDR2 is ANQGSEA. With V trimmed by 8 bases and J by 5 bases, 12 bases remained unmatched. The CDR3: CSFRGRVEDNEQFF. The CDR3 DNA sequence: TGCAGCTTCCGGGGGAGGGTTGAGGACAATGAGCAGTTCTTC.

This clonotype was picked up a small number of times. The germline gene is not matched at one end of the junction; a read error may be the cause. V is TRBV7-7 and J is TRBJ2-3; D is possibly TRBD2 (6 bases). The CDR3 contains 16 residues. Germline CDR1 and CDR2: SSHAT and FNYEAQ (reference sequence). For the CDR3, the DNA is TGTGCTAGCAGCTTAGATTTGGCTAGCGGCACAGATACGCAGTATTTT. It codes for CASSLDLASGTDTQYF.

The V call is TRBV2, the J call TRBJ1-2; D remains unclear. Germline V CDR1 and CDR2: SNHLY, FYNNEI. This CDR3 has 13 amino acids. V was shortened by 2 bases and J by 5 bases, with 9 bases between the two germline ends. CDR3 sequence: CASSERSSYGYTF. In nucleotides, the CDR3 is TGTGCCAGCAGTGAACGGAGCTCGTATGGCTACACCTTC.

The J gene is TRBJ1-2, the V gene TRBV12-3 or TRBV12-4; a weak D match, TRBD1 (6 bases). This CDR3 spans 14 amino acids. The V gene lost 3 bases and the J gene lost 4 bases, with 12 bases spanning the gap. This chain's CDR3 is CASSFTGAAYGYTF. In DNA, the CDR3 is TGTGCCAGCAGTTTCACGGGGGCCGCCTATGGCTACACCTTC.